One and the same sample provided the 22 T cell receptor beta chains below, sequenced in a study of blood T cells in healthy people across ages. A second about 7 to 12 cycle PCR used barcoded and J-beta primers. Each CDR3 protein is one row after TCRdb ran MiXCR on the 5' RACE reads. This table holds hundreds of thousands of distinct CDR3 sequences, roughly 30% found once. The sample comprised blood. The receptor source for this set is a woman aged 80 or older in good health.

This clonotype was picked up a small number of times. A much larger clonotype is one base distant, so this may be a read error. CDR3 coding DNA: TGTGCCAGCAGCCAAGAGACTAGCGGGGGGTACAATGAGCAGTTCTTC. This sequence encodes CASSQETSGGYNEQFF. The V call is TRBV14, the J call TRBJ2-1; 13 positions match TRBD2. The CDR3 consists of 16 residues. J was trimmed by 4 bases and V by 0 bases; bases with no gene match: 0. CDR1 and CDR2 (germline): SGHDN, FVKESK.

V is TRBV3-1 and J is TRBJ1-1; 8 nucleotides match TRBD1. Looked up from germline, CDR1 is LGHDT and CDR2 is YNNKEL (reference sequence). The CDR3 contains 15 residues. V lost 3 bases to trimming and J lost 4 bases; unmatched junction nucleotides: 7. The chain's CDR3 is CASSHAGGRGTEAFF. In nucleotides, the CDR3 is TGTGCCAGCAGCCATGCAGGGGGCCGGGGCACTGAAGCTTTCTTT.

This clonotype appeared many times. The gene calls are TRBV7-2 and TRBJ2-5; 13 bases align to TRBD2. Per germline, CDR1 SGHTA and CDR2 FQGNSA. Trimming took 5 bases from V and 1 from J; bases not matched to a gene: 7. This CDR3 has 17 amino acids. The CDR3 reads CASSQATSGGSQETQYF. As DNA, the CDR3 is TGTGCCAGCAGCCAAGCGACTAGCGGGGGGTCCCAAGAGACCCAGTACTTC.

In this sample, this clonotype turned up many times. The CDR3 here is CASSLRGWESPLHF. The CDR3 bases are TGTGCCAGCAGCTTAAGGGGGTGGGAATCACCCCTCCACTTT. The chain recombines TRBV7-2 with TRBJ1-6; D perhaps matches TRBD1 (6 bases). CDR1 and CDR2 from the germline V gene are SGHTA and FQGNSA. Deletions cut 2 bases from V and 10 bases from J, with 12 bases between. CDR3 length: 14 amino acids.

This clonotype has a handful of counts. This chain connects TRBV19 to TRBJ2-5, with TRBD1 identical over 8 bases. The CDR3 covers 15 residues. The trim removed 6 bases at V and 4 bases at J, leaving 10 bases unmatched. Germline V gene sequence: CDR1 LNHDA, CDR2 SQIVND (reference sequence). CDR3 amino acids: CASREAGGRGETQYF. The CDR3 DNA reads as TGTGCCAGTAGAGAAGCAGGGGGCCGCGGAGAGACCCAGTACTTC.

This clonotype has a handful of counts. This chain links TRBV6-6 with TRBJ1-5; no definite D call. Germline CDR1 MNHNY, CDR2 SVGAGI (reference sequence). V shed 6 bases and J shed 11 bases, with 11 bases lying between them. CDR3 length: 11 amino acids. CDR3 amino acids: CASSSERAQHF. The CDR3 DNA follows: TGTGCCAGCAGCTCCGAGAGGGCCCAGCATTTT.

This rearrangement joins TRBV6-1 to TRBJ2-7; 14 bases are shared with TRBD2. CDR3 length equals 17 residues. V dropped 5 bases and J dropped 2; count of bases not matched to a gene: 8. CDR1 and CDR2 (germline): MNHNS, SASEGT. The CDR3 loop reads CASSRTSGGPVAYEQYF. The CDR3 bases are TGTGCCAGCAGTCGGACTAGCGGGGGGCCTGTGGCCTACGAGCAGTACTTC.

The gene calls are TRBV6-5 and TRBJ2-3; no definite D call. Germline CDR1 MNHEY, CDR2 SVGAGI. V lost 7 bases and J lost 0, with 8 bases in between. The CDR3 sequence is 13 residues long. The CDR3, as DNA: TGTGCCAGCACTGCGTTTAGCACAGATACGCAGTATTTT. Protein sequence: CASTAFSTDTQYF.

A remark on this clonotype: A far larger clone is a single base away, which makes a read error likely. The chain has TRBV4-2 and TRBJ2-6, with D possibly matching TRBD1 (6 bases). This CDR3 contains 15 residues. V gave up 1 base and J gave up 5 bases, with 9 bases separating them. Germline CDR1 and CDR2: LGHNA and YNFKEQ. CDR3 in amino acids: CASSQAGARANVLTF. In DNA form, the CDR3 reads TGTGCCAGCAGCCAAGCAGGGGCTAGGGCCAACGTCCTGACTTTC.

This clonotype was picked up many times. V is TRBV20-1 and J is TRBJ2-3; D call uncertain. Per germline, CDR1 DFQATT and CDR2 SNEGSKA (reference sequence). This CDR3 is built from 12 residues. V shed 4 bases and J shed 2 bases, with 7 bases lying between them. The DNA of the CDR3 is TGCAGTGCTAAGGGCTCCACAGATACGCAGTATTTT. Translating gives CSAKGSTDTQYF.

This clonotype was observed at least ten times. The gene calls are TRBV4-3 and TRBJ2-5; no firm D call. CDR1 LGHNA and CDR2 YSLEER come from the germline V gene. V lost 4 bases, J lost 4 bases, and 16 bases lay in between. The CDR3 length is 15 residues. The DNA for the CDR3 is TGCGCCAGCAGCCGGATGATGGGGTCGGGAGAGACCCAGTACTTC. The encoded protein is CASSRMMGSGETQYF.

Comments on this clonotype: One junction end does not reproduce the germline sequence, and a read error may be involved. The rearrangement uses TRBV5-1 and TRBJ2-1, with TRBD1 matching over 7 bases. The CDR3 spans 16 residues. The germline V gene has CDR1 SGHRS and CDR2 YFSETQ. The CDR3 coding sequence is TGCGCCAGCAGGGACTCGACAGGGAGCTCCTACAATGAGCAGGACTTC. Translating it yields CASRDSTGSSYNEQDF.

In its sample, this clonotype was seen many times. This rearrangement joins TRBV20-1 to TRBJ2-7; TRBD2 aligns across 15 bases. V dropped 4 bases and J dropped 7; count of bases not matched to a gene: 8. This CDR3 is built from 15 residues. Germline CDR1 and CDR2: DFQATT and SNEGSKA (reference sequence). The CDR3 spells CSAIHGLAGGKEQYF. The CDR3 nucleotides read TGCAGTGCTATCCACGGACTAGCGGGGGGGAAAGAGCAGTACTTC.

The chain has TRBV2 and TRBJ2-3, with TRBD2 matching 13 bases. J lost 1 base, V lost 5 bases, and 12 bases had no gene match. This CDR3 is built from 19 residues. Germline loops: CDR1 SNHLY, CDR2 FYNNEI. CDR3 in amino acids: CASSPRAWTSGSGTDTQYF. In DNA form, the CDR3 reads TGTGCCAGCAGTCCGCGGGCTTGGACTAGCGGGAGTGGCACAGATACGCAGTATTTT.

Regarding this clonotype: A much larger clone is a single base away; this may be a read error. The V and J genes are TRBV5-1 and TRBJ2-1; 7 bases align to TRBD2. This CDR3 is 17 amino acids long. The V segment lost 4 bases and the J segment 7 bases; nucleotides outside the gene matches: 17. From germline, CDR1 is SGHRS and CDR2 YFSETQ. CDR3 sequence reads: CASSPIMEREGGNEQFF. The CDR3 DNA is TGCGCCAGCAGCCCTATAATGGAGCGGGAAGGTGGGAATGAGCAGTTCTTC.

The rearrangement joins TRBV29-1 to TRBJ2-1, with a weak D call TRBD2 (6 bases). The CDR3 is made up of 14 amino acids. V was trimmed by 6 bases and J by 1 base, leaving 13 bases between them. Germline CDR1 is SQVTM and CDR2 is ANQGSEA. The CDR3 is CSVRRGGSYNEQFF. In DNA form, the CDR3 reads TGCAGCGTCCGGCGGGGCGGATCCTACAATGAGCAGTTCTTC.

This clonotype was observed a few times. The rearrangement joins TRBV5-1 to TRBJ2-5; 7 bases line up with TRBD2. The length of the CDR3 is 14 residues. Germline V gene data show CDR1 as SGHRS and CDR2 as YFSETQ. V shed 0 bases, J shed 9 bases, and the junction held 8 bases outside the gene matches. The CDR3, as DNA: TGCGCCAGCAGCTTGGCCACTAGCGTGGAGGCCCAGTACTTC. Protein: CASSLATSVEAQYF.

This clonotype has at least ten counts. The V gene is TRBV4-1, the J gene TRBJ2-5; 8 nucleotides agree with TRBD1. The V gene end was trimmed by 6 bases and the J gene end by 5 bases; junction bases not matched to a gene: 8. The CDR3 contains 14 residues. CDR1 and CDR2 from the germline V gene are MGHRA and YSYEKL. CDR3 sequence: CASSRQGARETQYF. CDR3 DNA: TGCGCCAGCAGTCGTCAGGGGGCTAGGGAGACCCAGTACTTC.

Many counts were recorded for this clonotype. The CDR3: CASSSRTVLQETQYF. The DNA of the CDR3 is TGTGCCAGCAGCTCCCGGACAGTCTTACAAGAGACCCAGTACTTC. The chain carries TRBV7-8 and TRBJ2-5, with D possibly being TRBD1 (6 bases). The CDR3 loop spans 15 amino acids. V was clipped by 4 bases and J by 2 bases, with 14 bases between them. Germline values: CDR1 SGHVS, CDR2 FQNEAQ. The whole variable domain, filled in from reference TRBV7-8 and TRBJ2-5, reads GAGVSQSPRYKVAKRGQDVALRCDPISGHVSLFWYQQALGQGPEFLTYFQNEAQLDKSGLPSDRFFAERPEGSVSTLKIQRTQQEDSAVYLCASSSRTVLQETQYFGPGTRLLVL.

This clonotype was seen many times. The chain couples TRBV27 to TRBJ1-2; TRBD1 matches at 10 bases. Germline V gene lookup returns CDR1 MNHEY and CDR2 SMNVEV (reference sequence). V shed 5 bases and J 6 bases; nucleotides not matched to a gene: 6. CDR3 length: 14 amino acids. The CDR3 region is CASSGRTGGHGYTF. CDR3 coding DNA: TGTGCCAGCAGTGGCCGGACAGGGGGGCATGGCTACACCTTC.

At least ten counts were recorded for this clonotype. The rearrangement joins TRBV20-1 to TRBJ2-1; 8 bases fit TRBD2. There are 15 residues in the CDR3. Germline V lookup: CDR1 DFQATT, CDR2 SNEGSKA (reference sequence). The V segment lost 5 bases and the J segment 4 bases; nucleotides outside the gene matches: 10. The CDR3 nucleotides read TGCAGTGCTGGGAGGGGTTCTAGCGGGTACAATGAGCAGTTCTTC. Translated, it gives CSAGRGSSGYNEQFF.

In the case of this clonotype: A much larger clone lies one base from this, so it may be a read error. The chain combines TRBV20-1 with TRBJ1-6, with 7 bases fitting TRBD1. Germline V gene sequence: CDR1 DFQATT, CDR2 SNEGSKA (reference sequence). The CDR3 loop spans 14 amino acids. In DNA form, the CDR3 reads TGCAGTGCTAGTCTCGGACAGGAGTATTCACCCCACCACTTT. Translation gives CSASLGQEYSPHHF.